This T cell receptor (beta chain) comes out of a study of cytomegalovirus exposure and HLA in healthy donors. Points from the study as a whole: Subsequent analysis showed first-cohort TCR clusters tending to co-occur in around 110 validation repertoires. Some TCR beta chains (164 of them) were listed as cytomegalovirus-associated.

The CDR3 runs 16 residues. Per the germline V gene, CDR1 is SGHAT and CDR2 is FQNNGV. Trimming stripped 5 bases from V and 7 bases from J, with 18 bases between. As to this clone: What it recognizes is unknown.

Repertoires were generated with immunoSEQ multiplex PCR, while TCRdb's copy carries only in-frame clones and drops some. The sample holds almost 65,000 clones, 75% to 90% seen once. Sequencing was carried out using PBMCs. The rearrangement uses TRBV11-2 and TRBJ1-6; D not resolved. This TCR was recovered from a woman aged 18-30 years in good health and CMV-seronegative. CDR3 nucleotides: TGTGCCAGCAGCCTTACCACGGCAGGTGGGAATTCACCCCTCCACTTT. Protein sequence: CASSLTTAGGNSPLHF.